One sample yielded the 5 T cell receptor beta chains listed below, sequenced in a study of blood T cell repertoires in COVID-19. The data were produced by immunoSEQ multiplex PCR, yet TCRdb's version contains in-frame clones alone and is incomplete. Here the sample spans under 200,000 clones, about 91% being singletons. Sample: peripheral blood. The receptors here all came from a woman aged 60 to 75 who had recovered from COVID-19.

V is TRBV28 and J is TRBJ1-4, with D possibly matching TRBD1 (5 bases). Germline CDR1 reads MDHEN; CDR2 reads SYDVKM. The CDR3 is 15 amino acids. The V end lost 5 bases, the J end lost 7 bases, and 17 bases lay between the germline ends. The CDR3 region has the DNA TGTGCCAGCAGTATCCACAGGTCGTTTGGTGAAAAACTGTTTTTT. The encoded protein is CASSIHRSFGEKLFF.

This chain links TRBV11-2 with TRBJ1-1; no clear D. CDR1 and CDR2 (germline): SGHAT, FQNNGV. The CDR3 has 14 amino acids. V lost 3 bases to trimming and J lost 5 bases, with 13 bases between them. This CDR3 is CASSFQEGWTEAFF. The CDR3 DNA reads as TGTGCCAGCAGCTTCCAAGAGGGTTGGACTGAAGCTTTCTTT.

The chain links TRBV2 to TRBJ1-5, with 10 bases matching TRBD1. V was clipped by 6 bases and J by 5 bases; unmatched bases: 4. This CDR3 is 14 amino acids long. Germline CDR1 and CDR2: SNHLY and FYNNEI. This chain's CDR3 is CASSRDRGDQPQHF. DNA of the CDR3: TGTGCCAGCAGCCGGGACAGGGGAGATCAGCCCCAGCATTTT.

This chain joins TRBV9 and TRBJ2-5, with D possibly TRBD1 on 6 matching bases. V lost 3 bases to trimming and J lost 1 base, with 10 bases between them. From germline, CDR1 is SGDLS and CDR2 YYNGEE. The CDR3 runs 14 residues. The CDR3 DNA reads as TGTGCCAGCAGCGCACAGGGTCGCCAAGAGACCCAGTACTTC. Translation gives CASSAQGRQETQYF. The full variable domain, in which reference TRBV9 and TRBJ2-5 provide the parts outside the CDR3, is DSGVTQTPKHLITATGQRVTLRCSPRSGDLSVYWYQQSLDQGLQFLIQYYNGEERAKGNILERFSAQQFPDLHSELNLSSLELGDSALYFCASSAQGRQETQYFGPGTRLLVL.

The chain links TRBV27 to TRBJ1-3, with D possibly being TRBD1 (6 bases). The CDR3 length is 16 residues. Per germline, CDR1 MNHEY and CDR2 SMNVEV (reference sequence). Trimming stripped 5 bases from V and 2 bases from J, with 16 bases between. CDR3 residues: CASSSKGVRAGNTIYF. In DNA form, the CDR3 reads TGTGCCAGCAGTAGTAAGGGGGTGAGGGCTGGAAACACCATATATTTT.